Sequencing of this T cell receptor beta chain was carried out in a study of cytomegalovirus exposure and HLA in healthy donors. Study results and caveats: A classifier reportedly called cytomegalovirus status with high sensitivity and specificity. Generally TCR sequences proved uncommon, though certain public TCRs appeared in numerous donors.

CDR3 length: 15 amino acids. V lost 5 bases and J lost 4; bases outside the gene matches: 3. In germline, CDR1 is MNHEY, CDR2 SMNVEV (reference sequence). As regards this clone: Its antigen is currently unknown.

Donors showed nominal health when sampled, although they likely had unrecorded immune exposures. This PCR relied on a set of 60 Vbeta primers and 13 Jbeta primers. Here immunoSEQ multiplex PCR was the method, and the copy in TCRdb shows in-frame clones only, minus some. The sample contains tens of thousands of clones, 50% of which appear only once. The J gene is TRBJ2-1, the V gene TRBV27; 12 bases match TRBD2. This TCR was sampled from a human donor in good health. Sample: PBMCs. CDR3 coding DNA: TGTGCCAGCAGTCCCGGACTAGCGGGATACAATGAGCAGTTCTTC. Protein product: CASSPGLAGYNEQFF.